Below, 25 T cell receptor beta chains from the same sample are listed, as sequenced in a study of T cell responses to AZD1222 COVID-19 vaccine (dated by TCRdb to the early 2020s). The method behind the library was the immunoSEQ multiplex PCR assay. In its TCRdb copy, this immuneACCESS table keeps in-frame sequences only and misses some clones. Where compared with another copy, unresolved V genes explain less than half of these, and the others have no known cause. The sample contains 150,000 to 200,000 clones, 94% of them found a single time. The ten largest clonotypes hold roughly 5.5% of the sample. The sample's time point label is to be understood as: about 28 days (+/-7) after the second vaccine dose. The material was peripheral blood, obtained 28 days after the second AZD1222 dose. These TCRs come from an adult who received the AZD1222 COVID-19 vaccine.

The CDR3 DNA reads TGTGCCAGCAGCTTAGACATGGCTCAGCCCCAGCATTTT. This sequence encodes CASSLDMAQPQHF. V usage is TRBV11-2 and J usage is TRBJ1-5; the D is unclear. The germline V and J ends were trimmed by 0 bases and 6 bases, with 6 bases remaining between them. This CDR3 comprises 13 residues. Germline CDR1 and CDR2: SGHAT and FQNNGV.

J is TRBJ2-1 and V is TRBV11-2; 7 nucleotides agree with TRBD1. The CDR3 totals 14 residues. The V segment lost 4 bases and the J segment 5 bases; nucleotides outside the gene matches: 5. In germline, CDR1 is SGHAT, CDR2 FQNNGV. CDR3 DNA sequence: TGTGCCAGCAGCTCCGGGACAGTTAACAATGAGCAGTTCTTC. It specifies CASSSGTVNNEQFF.

The chain carries TRBV5-1 and TRBJ2-1, with 12 bases aligning to TRBD2. The CDR3 runs 15 residues. Per germline, CDR1 SGHRS and CDR2 YFSETQ. The ends lost 1 base at V and 7 bases at J; junction bases unmatched: 3. CDR3 amino acids: CASSLLAGGSNEQFF. In DNA, the CDR3 is TGCGCCAGCAGCTTGCTAGCGGGAGGGTCGAATGAGCAGTTCTTC.

This rearrangement joins TRBV2 to TRBJ1-2, with 9 nucleotides matching TRBD1. This CDR3 has 15 amino acids. In germline, CDR1 is SNHLY, CDR2 FYNNEI. V was pared by 3 bases and J by 7 bases, with 9 bases of the junction left unmatched. Written as DNA, the CDR3 is TGTGCCAGCAGTGATCAGGGACAGGGACTGAGTGGCTACACCTTC. Residues: CASSDQGQGLSGYTF.

This chain uses TRBV27 with TRBJ2-1, with D possibly matching TRBD2 (6 bases). V shed 6 bases and J shed 10 bases, with 25 bases lying between them. CDR3 size: 16 residues. The germline V gene encodes CDR1 MNHEY and CDR2 SMNVEV (reference sequence). CDR3 nucleotides: TGTGCCAGCAGACTCAGAACCGGGACTCCCCGAGGGGAGCAGTTCTTC. Translated, it gives CASRLRTGTPRGEQFF.

This clone has just one count. The chain recombines TRBV27 with TRBJ2-5, with D possibly matching TRBD1 (6 bases). There are 14 residues in the CDR3. CDR1 is MNHEY and CDR2 is SMNVEV in the germline V gene (reference sequence). Trimming stripped 4 bases from V and 9 bases from J, with 18 bases between. Here the CDR3 reads CASSSSTSGAPQYF. CDR3 coding DNA: TGTGCCAGCAGTTCATCGACCTCAGGGGCCCCCCAGTACTTC.

The V and J genes are TRBV5-1 and TRBJ2-2; 7 bases map to TRBD1. Trimming at V came to 4 bases and at J to 3 bases, leaving 6 bases not matched to a gene. The CDR3 runs 15 residues. Germline V gene lookup returns CDR1 SGHRS and CDR2 YFSETQ. Written as DNA, the CDR3 is TGCGCCAGCAGCCCGGACAGGTCATACACCGGGGAGCTGTTTTTT. Translated: CASSPDRSYTGELFF.

V gene TRBV3-1 (or the pseudogene TRBV3-2) combines with J gene TRBJ2-2; D is perhaps TRBD2 (6 bases). The CDR3 runs 15 residues. Germline loops: CDR1 LGHDT, CDR2 YNNKEL (reference sequence). V was pared by 4 bases and J by 0 bases, with 9 bases between. The DNA of the CDR3 is TGTGCCAGCAGCCGTGGACTACCGAACACCGGGGAGCTGTTTTTT. This sequence encodes CASSRGLPNTGELFF.

The rearrangement joins TRBV3-1 (or the pseudogene TRBV3-2) to TRBJ2-5; 9 nucleotides match TRBD2. This CDR3 is built from 15 residues. Germline-derived CDR1 and CDR2 are LGHDT and YNNKEL (reference sequence). V trimming: 5 bases; J trimming: 5 bases; junction bases outside the gene matches: 9. For the CDR3, the DNA is TGTGCCAGCAGCGAAACCGGGACTAGCAAGGAGACCCAGTACTTC. Encoded protein: CASSETGTSKETQYF.

This chain links TRBV21-1 with TRBJ1-3. TRBV21-1 is described as a pseudogene. The CDR3 spans 15 residues. CDR3 residues: CAIQTTASSGNTIYF. The CDR3 bases are TGTGCCATCCAGACGACGGCTTCCTCTGGAAACACCATATATTTT.

The gene calls are TRBV19 and TRBJ1-1, with TRBD1 matching over 9 bases. V lost 6 bases and J lost 2; bases outside the gene matches: 7. The CDR3 consists of 15 residues. Germline values: CDR1 LNHDA, CDR2 SQIVND (reference sequence). The CDR3 loop reads CASRSWTGANTEAFF. The CDR3 DNA reads TGTGCCAGTAGATCATGGACAGGGGCTAACACTGAAGCTTTCTTT.

This rearrangement joins TRBV18 to TRBJ1-3; no definite D call. Germline-derived CDR1 and CDR2 are KGHSH and LQKENI. The CDR3 is 15 amino acids. V was cut by 0 bases and J by 3 bases, with 9 bases left in between. The CDR3 DNA reads TGTGCCAGCTCACCACCAAGCAGGTTTGGAAACACCATATATTTT. Residues: CASSPPSRFGNTIYF.

The chain carries TRBV29-1 and TRBJ1-1; the D is unclear. The V and J ends lost 6 bases and 1 base respectively, with 9 bases between them. This CDR3 comprises 12 residues. CDR1 is SQVTM, CDR2 ANQGSEA, per germline. In DNA, the CDR3 is TGCAGCGTGGGCGGGAAGAACACTGAAGCTTTCTTT. This gives the protein CSVGGKNTEAFF. The variable domain in full, completed from reference TRBV29-1 and TRBJ1-1, reads SAVISQKPSRDICQRGTSLTIQCQVDSQVTMMFWYRQQPGQSLTLIATANQGSEATYESGFVIDKFPISRPNLTFSTLTVSNMSPEDSSIYLCSVGGKNTEAFFGQGTRLTVV.

The chain employs TRBV5-5 and TRBJ2-3; D is possibly TRBD1 (6 bases). V dropped 0 bases and J dropped 3 bases, with 14 bases sitting between them. The CDR3 has 16 amino acids. Germline CDR1 SGHKS, CDR2 YYEKEE (reference sequence). The CDR3 reads CASSLGARGGTDTQYF. The CDR3, as DNA: TGTGCCAGCAGCTTGGGGGCCAGGGGCGGAACAGATACGCAGTATTTT.

The chain has TRBV18 and TRBJ1-2; 7 bases are a match to TRBD1. The CDR3 length is 14 residues. Germline V CDR1 and CDR2: KGHSH, LQKENI. Losses at the gene ends were 8 bases for V and 1 base for J; bases not matched to a gene: 7. The CDR3: CASIGTANNYGYTF. The DNA of the CDR3 is TGTGCCAGCATAGGGACAGCGAATAACTATGGCTACACCTTC.

This sequence joins TRBV6-5 and TRBJ1-1; D unclear. CDR3 size: 14 residues. CDR1 and CDR2 (germline): MNHEY, SVGAGI. The V end lost 3 bases, the J end lost 0 bases, and 8 bases lay between the germline ends. The CDR3 coding sequence is TGTGCCAGCAGTTATGAACCGATGAACACTGAAGCTTTCTTT. Translated, it gives CASSYEPMNTEAFF.

This chain connects TRBV6-5 to TRBJ1-2, with 8 bases aligning to TRBD1. Germline assignment: CDR1 MNHEY and CDR2 SVGAGI. The CDR3 spans 12 residues. The V gene end was trimmed by 4 bases and the J gene end by 9 bases; junction bases not matched to a gene: 4. DNA of the CDR3: TGTGCCAGCAGTTCCACAGGGGGTAGCTACACCTTC. This sequence encodes CASSSTGGSYTF.

The chain combines TRBV7-9 with TRBJ1-2; weak D call: TRBD1 (6 bases). Looked up from germline, CDR1 is SEHNR and CDR2 is FQNEAQ (reference sequence). The CDR3 is 13 amino acids. Trimming shortened V by 7 bases and J by 6 bases, and 15 bases separated the two germline ends. The CDR3 DNA follows: TGTGCCAGCAACGGGGGGCGCGATGATGGCTACACCTTC. It codes for CASNGGRDDGYTF.

The chain employs TRBV6-1 and TRBJ2-5, with TRBD2 matching over 9 bases. Germline assignment: CDR1 MNHNS and CDR2 SASEGT. The CDR3 has 16 residues. Trimming removed 4 bases from V and 2 bases from J; junction bases left unmatched: 8. CDR3 loop: CASSVTFSGRQETQYF. The CDR3 nucleotides are TGTGCCAGCAGTGTCACTTTCAGCGGGAGGCAAGAGACCCAGTACTTC.

The rearrangement joins TRBV2 to TRBJ2-1; 8 bases are shared with TRBD1. V shed 6 bases, J shed 0 bases, and the junction held 4 bases outside the gene matches. The CDR3 runs 15 residues. Germline V gives CDR1 SNHLY, CDR2 FYNNEI. The CDR3 is CASSPDRGSYNEQFF. The CDR3 region has the DNA TGTGCCAGCAGCCCCGACAGGGGCTCCTACAATGAGCAGTTCTTC.

The V call is TRBV4-2, the J call TRBJ1-2; TRBD1 aligns across 7 bases. Trimming cost V 2 bases and J 8 bases; bases outside gene matches: 11. Germline CDR1 LGHNA, CDR2 YNFKEQ. This CDR3 contains 15 residues. The CDR3 DNA is TGTGCCAGCAGCCAAAGGACAGGACGGGAGGCAGGCTACACCTTC. This gives the protein CASSQRTGREAGYTF.

The chain links TRBV3-1 (or the pseudogene TRBV3-2) to TRBJ2-7, with D tentatively TRBD1 or TRBD2 (5 bases each). This CDR3 comprises 14 residues. Germline V gives CDR1 LGHDT, CDR2 YNNKEL (reference sequence). Trimming took off 3 bases at V and 0 bases at J, with 9 bases between the two ends. CDR3 protein: CASSQGRGSYEQYF. CDR3 sequence (DNA): TGTGCCAGCAGCCAGGGACGCGGCTCCTACGAGCAGTACTTC.

The gene calls are TRBV2 and TRBJ1-6, with 7 positions matching TRBD1. Germline V gene data show CDR1 as SNHLY and CDR2 as FYNNEI. This CDR3 has 17 amino acids. The V gene end was trimmed by 7 bases and the J gene end by 0 bases; junction bases not matched to a gene: 9. CDR3: CASNRDRSLSYNSPLHF. CDR3 sequence (DNA): TGTGCCAGCAACCGGGACAGAAGTCTCTCCTATAATTCACCCCTCCACTTT.

The CDR3: CASSREETQYF. The DNA for the CDR3 is TGTGCCAGCAGCCGGGAGGAGACCCAGTACTTC. This chain links TRBV3-1 (or the pseudogene TRBV3-2) with TRBJ2-5, with D perhaps matching TRBD2 (5 bases). V shed 4 bases and J shed 5 bases, with 5 bases lying between them. This CDR3 comprises 11 residues. Germline V gene data show CDR1 as LGHDT and CDR2 as YNNKEL (reference sequence).

V usage is TRBV28 and J usage is TRBJ2-5; 14 bases line up with TRBD2. This CDR3 contains 17 residues. Germline V gene data show CDR1 as MDHEN and CDR2 as SYDVKM. The V and J ends lost 4 bases and 5 bases, in that order; junction bases with no gene match: 9. CDR3 nucleotide sequence: TGTGCCAGCAGTTCGATGACTAGCGGGAGGGCCGGCGAGACCCAGTACTTC. It specifies CASSSMTSGRAGETQYF. Supplemented by reference TRBV28 and TRBJ2-5, the full variable domain reads DVKVTQSSRYLVKRTGEKVFLECVQDMDHENMFWYRQDPGLGLRLIYFSYDVKMKEKGDIPEGYSVSREKKERFSLILESASTNQTSMYLCASSSMTSGRAGETQYFGPGTRLLVL.